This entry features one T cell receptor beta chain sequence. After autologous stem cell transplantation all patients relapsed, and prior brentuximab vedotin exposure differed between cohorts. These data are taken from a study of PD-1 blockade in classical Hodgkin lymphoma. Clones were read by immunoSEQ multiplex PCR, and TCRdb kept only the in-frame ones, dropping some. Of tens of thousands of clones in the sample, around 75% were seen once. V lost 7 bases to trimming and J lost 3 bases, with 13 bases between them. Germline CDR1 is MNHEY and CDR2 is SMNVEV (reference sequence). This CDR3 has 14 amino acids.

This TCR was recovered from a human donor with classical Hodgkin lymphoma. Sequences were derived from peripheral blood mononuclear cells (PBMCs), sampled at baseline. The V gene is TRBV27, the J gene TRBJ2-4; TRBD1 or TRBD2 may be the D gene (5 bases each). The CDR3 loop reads CASMGLGGKNIQYF. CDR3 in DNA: TGTGCCAGCATGGGGCTCGGAGGCAAAAACATTCAGTACTTC.